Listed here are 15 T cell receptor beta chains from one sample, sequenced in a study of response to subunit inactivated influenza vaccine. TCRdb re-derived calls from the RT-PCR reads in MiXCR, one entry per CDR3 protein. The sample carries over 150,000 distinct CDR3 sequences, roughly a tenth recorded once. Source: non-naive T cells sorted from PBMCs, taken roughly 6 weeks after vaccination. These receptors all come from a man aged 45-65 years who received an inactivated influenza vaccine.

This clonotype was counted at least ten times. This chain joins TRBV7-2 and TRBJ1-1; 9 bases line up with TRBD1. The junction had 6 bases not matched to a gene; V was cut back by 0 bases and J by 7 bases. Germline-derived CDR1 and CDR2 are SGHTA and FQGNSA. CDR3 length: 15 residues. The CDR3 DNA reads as TGTGCCAGCAGCTTAGCGCCTGGGACAGGGAGTGAAGCTTTCTTT. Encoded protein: CASSLAPGTGSEAFF.

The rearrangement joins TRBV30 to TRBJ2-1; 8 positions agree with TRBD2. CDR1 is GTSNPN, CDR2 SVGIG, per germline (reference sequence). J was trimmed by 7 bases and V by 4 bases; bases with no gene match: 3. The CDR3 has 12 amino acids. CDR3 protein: CAWTSGWNEQFF. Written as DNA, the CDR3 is TGTGCCTGGACTAGCGGGTGGAATGAGCAGTTCTTC.

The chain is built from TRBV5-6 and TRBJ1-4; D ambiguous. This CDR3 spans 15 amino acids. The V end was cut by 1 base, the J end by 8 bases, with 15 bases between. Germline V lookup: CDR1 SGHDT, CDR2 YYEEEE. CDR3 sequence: CASSLITANGEKLFF. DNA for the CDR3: TGTGCCAGCAGCTTGATAACGGCCAATGGGGAAAAACTGTTTTTT.

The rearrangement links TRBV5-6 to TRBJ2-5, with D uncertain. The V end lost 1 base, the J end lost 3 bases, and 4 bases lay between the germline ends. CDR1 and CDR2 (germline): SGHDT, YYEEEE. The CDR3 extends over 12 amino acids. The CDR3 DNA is TGTGCCAGCAGCTTGTTAGAAGAGACCCAGTACTTC. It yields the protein CASSLLEETQYF.

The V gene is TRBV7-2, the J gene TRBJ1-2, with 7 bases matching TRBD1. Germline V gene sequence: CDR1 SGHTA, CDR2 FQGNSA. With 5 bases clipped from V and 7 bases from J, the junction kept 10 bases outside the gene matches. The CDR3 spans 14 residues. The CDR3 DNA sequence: TGTGCCAGCAGCCGACCCGAGGGGGCGGGTGGCTACACCTTC. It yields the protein CASSRPEGAGGYTF.

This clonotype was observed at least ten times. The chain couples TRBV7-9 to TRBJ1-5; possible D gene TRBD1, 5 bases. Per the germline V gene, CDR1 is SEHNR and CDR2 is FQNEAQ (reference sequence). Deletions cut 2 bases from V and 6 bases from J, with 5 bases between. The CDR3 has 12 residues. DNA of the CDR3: TGTGCCAGCAGCTTACAGGGTCAGCCCCAGCATTTT. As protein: CASSLQGQPQHF.

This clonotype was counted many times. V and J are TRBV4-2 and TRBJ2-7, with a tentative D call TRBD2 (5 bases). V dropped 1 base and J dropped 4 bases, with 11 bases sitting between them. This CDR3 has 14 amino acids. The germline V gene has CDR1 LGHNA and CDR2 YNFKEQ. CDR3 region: CASSQGFSDYEQYF. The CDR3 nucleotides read TGTGCCAGCAGCCAAGGTTTTAGCGATTACGAGCAGTACTTC.

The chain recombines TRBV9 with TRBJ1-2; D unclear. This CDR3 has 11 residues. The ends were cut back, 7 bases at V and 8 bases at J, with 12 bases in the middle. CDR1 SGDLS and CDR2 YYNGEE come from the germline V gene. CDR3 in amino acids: CASGRVGGYTF. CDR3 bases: TGTGCCAGCGGAAGGGTCGGCGGCTACACCTTC.

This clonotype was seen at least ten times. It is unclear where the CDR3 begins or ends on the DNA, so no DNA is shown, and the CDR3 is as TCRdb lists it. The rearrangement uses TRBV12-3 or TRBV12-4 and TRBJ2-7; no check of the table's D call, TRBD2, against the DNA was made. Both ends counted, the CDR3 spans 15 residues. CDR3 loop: CASSSSASGTYEQYF.

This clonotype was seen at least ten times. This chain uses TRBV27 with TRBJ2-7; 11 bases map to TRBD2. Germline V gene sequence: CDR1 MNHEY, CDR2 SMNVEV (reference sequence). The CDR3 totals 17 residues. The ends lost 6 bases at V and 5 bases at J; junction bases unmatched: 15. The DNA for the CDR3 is TGTGCCAGCAGGCGACTCCCTACTAGCGGGAGTATCCACGAGCAGTACTTC. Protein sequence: CASRRLPTSGSIHEQYF.

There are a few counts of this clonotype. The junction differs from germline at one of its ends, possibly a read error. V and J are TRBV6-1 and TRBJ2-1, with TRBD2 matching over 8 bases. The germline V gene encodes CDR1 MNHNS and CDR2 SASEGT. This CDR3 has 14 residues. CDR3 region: CASREAGEYNEQFF. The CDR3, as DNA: TGTGCCAGCAGGGAAGCGGGAGAGTACAATGAGCAGTTCTTC.

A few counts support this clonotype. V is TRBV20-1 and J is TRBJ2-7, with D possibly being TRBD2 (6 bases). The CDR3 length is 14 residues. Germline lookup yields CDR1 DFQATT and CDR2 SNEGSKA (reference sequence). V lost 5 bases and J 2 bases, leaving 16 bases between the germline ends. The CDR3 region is CSARPGGRTYEQYF. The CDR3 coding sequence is TGCAGTGCTCGACCCGGAGGGCGAACCTACGAGCAGTACTTC.

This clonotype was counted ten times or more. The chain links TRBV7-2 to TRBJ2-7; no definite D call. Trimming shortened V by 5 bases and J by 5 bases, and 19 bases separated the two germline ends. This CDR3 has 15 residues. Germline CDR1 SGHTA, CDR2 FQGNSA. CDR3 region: CASSHRSPGVNEQYF. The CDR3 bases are TGTGCCAGCAGCCACCGATCCCCGGGCGTCAACGAGCAGTACTTC.

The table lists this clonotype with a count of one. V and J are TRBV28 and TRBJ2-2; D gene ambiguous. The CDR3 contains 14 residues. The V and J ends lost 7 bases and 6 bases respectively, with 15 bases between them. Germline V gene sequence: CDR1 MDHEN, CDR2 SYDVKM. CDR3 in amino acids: CASTLNHRAGELFF. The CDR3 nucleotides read TGTGCCAGCACTTTGAATCATCGAGCCGGGGAGCTGTTTTTT.

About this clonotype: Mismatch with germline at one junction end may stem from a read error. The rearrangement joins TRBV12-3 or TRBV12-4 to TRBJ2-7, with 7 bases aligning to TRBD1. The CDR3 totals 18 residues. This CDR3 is CARSLAFSGGWTGYEQYF. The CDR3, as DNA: TGTGCCCGCAGTTTAGCGTTTTCTGGGGGCTGGACAGGCTACGAGCAGTACTTC.